This TCR beta chain was recovered during a study of OX40 agonist ivuxolimab in advanced cancers. Study details: Patients' therapy was ivuxolimab, an antibody that acts as an agonist of OX40 (CD134). Intravenous ivuxolimab at 0.01 to 10 mg/kg was given to patients every 2 weeks.

Clones were read by immunoSEQ multiplex PCR, and TCRdb kept only the in-frame ones, dropping some. The sample consists of approximately 43,000 clones, about 85% of them appearing once. General study results and limits: Partly responding patients at 0.1-3.0 mg/kg showed some of the smallest clonal expansion.

As for this clone: Its antigen is unidentified.

The CDR3 runs to 15 residues. The germline V gene encodes CDR1 MNHNY and CDR2 SVGAGI (reference sequence). The V gene lost 4 bases and the J gene lost 1 base, with 13 bases spanning the gap. The TCR was taken from an adult with an advanced solid tumor such as melanoma, head and neck, liver or kidney cancer. This specimen consisted of CD4+ or CD8+ T cells sorted from blood, obtained in a trial of the OX40 agonist ivuxolimab. The V gene is TRBV6-6, the J gene TRBJ1-1; D remains unclear. The CDR3 nucleotides are TGTGCCAGCAGTTCGTCATCGCCAGGGAACACTGAAGCTTTCTTT. This encodes CASSSSSPGNTEAFF.